The text below deals with one T cell receptor (beta chain). The method was immunoSEQ multiplex PCR; TCRdb's version includes in-frame clones alone and lacks a portion of them. The data hold about 480,000 clones, with 88% observed a single time. The CDR3 covers 14 residues. Germline V gene lookup returns CDR1 LNHDA and CDR2 SQIVND (reference sequence). Between the trimmed V and J ends, which lost 3 bases and 7 bases, there was a span of 10 bases. The sample is drawn from a study of blood T cell repertoires in COVID-19. Participant age was roughly 18 to 95 years, and participants resided in 25 or so US areas. The study counted Cohort 3 donors as recovered given two negative PCRs, clearance, or symptom resolution.

The rearrangement links TRBV19 to TRBJ1-6; TRBD1 is a possible D gene (5 bases). The receptor comes from a middle-aged woman who had recovered from COVID-19. Sequenced material: PBMCs or T cells enriched from blood (not recorded which). The CDR3, as DNA: TGTGCCAGTAGTATCCAGGGAATGAATTCACCCCTCCACTTT. Its translation: CASSIQGMNSPLHF.